This T cell receptor beta chain was captured in a study of identical twins. Whole-study findings and limits: Zero-insertion analyses could be partly confounded by invariant MAIT and iNKT cells.

A remark on this clonotype: As yet, its antigen is unknown.

Each CDR3 protein gets one entry after TCRdb re-called the 5' RACE reads with MiXCR. Counted here are around 250,000 distinct CDR3 sequences, roughly 13% occurring once; the ten biggest clones make up 3.5% to 4.5%. These same data were also listed under a study on yellow fever vaccine responses in identical twins. Per that study: Twins reportedly mounted vaccine T cell responses that seemed partly convergent, partly personalized.

The TCR originated in a woman aged 18-29 years in good health. The sequenced material came from memory (CD45RO+) T cells sorted from blood.

CDR3 coding DNA: TGTGCCAGCGTCCGGGACGCACTATCTGGGGCCAACGTCCTGACTTTC. Translated: CASVRDALSGANVLTF. This chain joins TRBV2 and TRBJ2-6, with D tentatively TRBD1 or TRBD2 (5 bases each). From germline, CDR1 is SNHLY and CDR2 FYNNEI. V was clipped by 8 bases and J by 1 base, with 15 bases between them. This CDR3 is built from 16 residues.